The 32 T cell receptor beta chains below come from one sample, sequenced in a study of radiotherapy plus CTLA-4 blockade in lung cancer. Only in-frame clones appear in the TCRdb table, and some are missing; sequencing was by immunoSEQ multiplex PCR. The sample carries 35,000 to 55,000 clones, around 77% recorded once. The sequencing used peripheral blood, collected from a patient treated with radiotherapy plus ipilimumab. Receptor source: a human donor with non-small cell lung cancer whose response to radiotherapy plus ipilimumab could not be evaluated.

The V call is TRBV18, the J call TRBJ2-1; D is perhaps TRBD1 (5 bases). Germline V gene lookup returns CDR1 KGHSH and CDR2 LQKENI. Trimming pared 3 bases from V and 7 bases from J, leaving 16 bases between. CDR3 size: 15 residues. This chain's CDR3 is CASSPSLPAGNEQFF. Written as DNA, the CDR3 is TGTGCCAGCTCACCCTCCTTACCCGCAGGGAATGAGCAGTTCTTC.

This sequence joins TRBV6-5 and TRBJ2-5; TRBD1 might be the D (6 bases). The CDR3 length is 15 residues. In germline, CDR1 is MNHEY, CDR2 SVGAGI. V was clipped by 0 bases and J by 4 bases, with 12 bases between them. The CDR3 spells CASSYSGGMRETQYF. CDR3 sequence (DNA): TGTGCCAGCAGTTACTCAGGGGGTATGAGAGAGACCCAGTACTTC.

Only one count was recorded for this clone. The chain carries TRBV28 and TRBJ1-2; D not certain. CDR1 and CDR2 (germline): MDHEN, SYDVKM. V dropped 4 bases and J dropped 7 bases, with 7 bases sitting between them. The CDR3 has 11 residues. CDR3 residues: CASSSRGGYTF. The CDR3 coding sequence is TGTGCCAGCAGTTCACGCGGTGGCTACACCTTC.

The chain has TRBV5-1 and TRBJ2-5, with 7 positions matching TRBD2. After removal of 4 bases from V and 5 bases from J, the junction contained 14 bases not matched to a gene. CDR1 and CDR2 (germline): SGHRS, YFSETQ. CDR3 length: 16 residues. The CDR3 here is CASSSLSWRGGETQYF. CDR3 coding DNA: TGCGCCAGCAGCAGCTTGAGCTGGAGGGGAGGGGAGACCCAGTACTTC.

CDR3: CASSEAGQGNYGYTF. CDR3 DNA: TGTGCCAGCAGTGAAGCGGGACAGGGAAACTATGGCTACACCTTC. J is TRBJ1-2 and V is TRBV6-1; TRBD1 matches 9 bases. With 0 bases clipped from V and 2 bases from J, the junction kept 1 base outside the gene matches. Germline CDR1 is MNHNS and CDR2 is SASEGT. The CDR3 spans 15 residues.

The J gene is TRBJ2-5, the V gene TRBV11-1; 12 positions agree with TRBD2. This CDR3 region has 16 residues. Trimming took 1 base from V and 2 from J; bases not matched to a gene: 2. Per germline, CDR1 SGHAT and CDR2 FQDESV (reference sequence). The CDR3 reads CASSLGGLAGQETQYF. Here the CDR3 DNA reads TGTGCCAGCAGCTTAGGAGGACTAGCGGGACAAGAGACCCAGTACTTC. The full variable domain, completed using reference TRBV11-1 and TRBJ2-5, is EAEVAQSPRYKITEKSQAVAFWCDPISGHATLYWYRQILGQGPELLVQFQDESVVDDSQLPKDRFSAERLKGVDSTLKIQPAELGDSAMYLCASSLGGLAGQETQYFGPGTRLLVL.

V is TRBV7-9 and J is TRBJ2-3; 10 nucleotides line up with TRBD2. Germline-derived CDR1 and CDR2 are SEHNR and FQNEAQ (reference sequence). The J segment lost 5 bases and the V segment lost 10 bases, leaving 15 bases of the junction unmatched. The CDR3 sequence is 16 residues long. Here the CDR3 DNA reads TGTGCCACCAAAGGACTAGCGGCAGCTTTAGAAGATACGCAGTATTTT. Its translation is CATKGLAAALEDTQYF.

The V gene is TRBV27, the J gene TRBJ1-1; D is undetermined. This CDR3 has 13 amino acids. Germline CDR1 MNHEY, CDR2 SMNVEV (reference sequence). Deletions cut 8 bases from V and 1 base from J, with 11 bases between. The CDR3 spells CASYPYWNTEAFF. CDR3 in DNA: TGTGCCAGCTATCCCTATTGGAACACTGAAGCTTTCTTT.

V and J are TRBV5-1 and TRBJ1-1, with D uncertain. The CDR3 sequence is 15 residues long. Germline V gene data show CDR1 as SGHRS and CDR2 as YFSETQ. V lost 0 bases to trimming and J lost 0 bases, with 9 bases between them. Written as DNA, the CDR3 is TGCGCCAGCAGCTTGGGTGGGAGCATGAACACTGAAGCTTTCTTT. Translating gives CASSLGGSMNTEAFF.

This chain joins TRBV7-9 and TRBJ1-2, with 10 positions matching TRBD1. This CDR3 contains 15 residues. J was trimmed by 7 bases and V by 5 bases; bases with no gene match: 10. The germline CDR1 and CDR2 sequences are SEHNR and FQNEAQ (reference sequence). The CDR3 sequence: CASSRPGTGAAGYTF. In DNA, the CDR3 is TGTGCCAGCAGCCGACCAGGGACAGGGGCAGCTGGCTACACCTTC.

CDR3 sequence reads: CASSVGTGHKETQYF. The DNA of the CDR3 is TGTGCCAGCAGCGTAGGGACAGGGCACAAAGAGACCCAGTACTTC. This sequence joins TRBV9 and TRBJ2-5, with TRBD1 matching over 8 bases. Trimming at V came to 0 bases and at J to 3 bases, leaving 4 bases not matched to a gene. The length of the CDR3 is 15 residues. Germline V lookup: CDR1 SGDLS, CDR2 YYNGEE.

The table lists this clone with a count of one. J is TRBJ1-6 and V is TRBV5-4; TRBD1 is a possible D gene (6 bases). Trimming took off 1 base at V and 7 bases at J, with 12 bases between the two ends. From germline, CDR1 is SGHNT and CDR2 YYREEE (reference sequence). The CDR3 contains 15 residues. CDR3: CASSLPGGINSPLHF. In DNA form, the CDR3 reads TGTGCCAGCAGCTTGCCGGGGGGCATAAATTCACCCCTCCACTTT.

This chain joins TRBV9 and TRBJ2-3; TRBD2 aligns across 14 bases. With 5 bases clipped from V and 6 bases from J, the junction kept 8 bases outside the gene matches. Germline loops: CDR1 SGDLS, CDR2 YYNGEE. The CDR3 is made up of 16 amino acids. In DNA form, the CDR3 reads TGTGCCAGCAGAAGACTAGCGGGGGGGAACGGGGATACGCAGTATTTT. As protein: CASRRLAGGNGDTQYF.

The chain uses TRBV7-2 and TRBJ2-3, with 8 bases matching TRBD2. The CDR3 length is 15 residues. With 1 base clipped from V and 4 bases from J, the junction kept 4 bases outside the gene matches. In germline, CDR1 is SGHTA, CDR2 FQGNSA. This CDR3 reads CASSLGWREADTQYF. CDR3 bases: TGTGCCAGCAGCTTAGGTTGGCGGGAGGCAGATACGCAGTATTTT.

The chain employs TRBV7-2 and TRBJ2-1, with 7 bases aligning to TRBD1. J lost 9 bases, V lost 4 bases, and 15 bases had no gene match. Germline V gives CDR1 SGHTA, CDR2 FQGNSA. This CDR3 comprises 16 residues. The chain's CDR3 is CASSSTALTGFGEQFF. CDR3 in DNA: TGTGCCAGCAGCTCCACCGCCTTGACAGGGTTCGGTGAGCAGTTCTTC.

This sequence joins TRBV9 and TRBJ2-2, with 12 bases aligning to TRBD2. Germline CDR1 is SGDLS and CDR2 is YYNGEE. The CDR3 extends over 16 amino acids. V was pared by 4 bases and J by 3 bases, with 4 bases of the junction left unmatched. The CDR3 DNA is TGTGCCAGCAGCACGGGACTAGCGGGTTACACCGGGGAGCTGTTTTTT. Translating it yields CASSTGLAGYTGELFF.

The rearrangement links TRBV18 to TRBJ1-2; D unresolved. CDR1 is KGHSH and CDR2 is LQKENI in the germline V gene. The CDR3 covers 15 residues. Deletions cut 3 bases from V and 5 bases from J, with 16 bases between. The CDR3 DNA reads TGTGCCAGCTCACCTGTCGTTAATACGGAGTATGGCTACACCTTC. Its protein is CASSPVVNTEYGYTF.

Points on this clone: This sample includes further DNA sequences coding for the same CDR3. V is TRBV6-5 and J is TRBJ1-5, with 7 bases fitting TRBD1. The length of the CDR3 is 14 residues. Germline CDR1 reads MNHEY; CDR2 reads SVGAGI. V dropped 0 bases and J dropped 5; count of bases not matched to a gene: 1. CDR3 sequence (DNA): TGTGCCAGCAGTTACTCCCAGGGGGATCAGCCCCAGCATTTT. The encoded protein is CASSYSQGDQPQHF.

Comments on this clone: An end of the junction differs from the germline gene, which may be a read error. The CDR3 loop reads CASRDSGQGYNEQFF. The CDR3 DNA follows: TGTGCCAGCAGAGACTCGGGACAGGGCTACAATGAGCAGTTCTTC. The chain employs TRBV6-4 and TRBJ2-1, with 9 bases lining up with TRBD1. CDR1 is MRHNA and CDR2 is SNTAGT in the germline V gene. This CDR3 is 15 amino acids long.

V gene TRBV18 combines with J gene TRBJ1-1, with D possibly matching TRBD1 (6 bases). Trimming left V 6 bases short and J 3 bases short, with 17 bases between. Germline loops: CDR1 KGHSH, CDR2 LQKENI. This CDR3 has 15 amino acids. The CDR3 region is CASSPIGGADTEAFF. The CDR3 DNA reads TGTGCCAGCTCCCCAATTGGGGGCGCTGACACTGAAGCTTTCTTT.

This clone came up once. The chain combines TRBV5-4 with TRBJ2-1; 9 nucleotides align to TRBD2. The germline V gene has CDR1 SGHNT and CDR2 YYREEE (reference sequence). This CDR3 is 15 amino acids long. V was pared by 2 bases and J by 7 bases, with 7 bases of the junction left unmatched. The CDR3 sequence is CASSLMGGGGNEQFF. The CDR3, as DNA: TGTGCCAGCAGCTTAATGGGCGGGGGGGGGAATGAGCAGTTCTTC.

This clone was seen only a few times. The chain joins TRBV7-9 to TRBJ2-7; D gene unclear. This CDR3 region has 12 residues. Trimming left V 8 bases short and J 6 bases short, with 14 bases between. Germline CDR1 SEHNR, CDR2 FQNEAQ (reference sequence). CDR3 sequence reads: CASRGSQTEQYF. In DNA, the CDR3 is TGTGCCAGCCGAGGCAGCCAAACCGAGCAGTACTTC.

The V call is TRBV6-5, the J call TRBJ2-5; 7 bases agree with TRBD2. The J call may be incorrect, as the DNA end agrees better with TRBJ2-7. The CDR3 totals 15 residues. Germline CDR1 reads MNHEY; CDR2 reads SVGAGI. The CDR3: CASSLSGGSSYEQYF. CDR3 sequence (DNA): TGTGCCAGCAGTTTGTCGGGGGGTAGCTCCTACGAGCAGTACTTC.

This chain connects TRBV19 to TRBJ1-5; possible D gene TRBD1, 6 bases. The CDR3 extends over 14 amino acids. CDR1 and CDR2 from the germline V gene are LNHDA and SQIVND (reference sequence). The V and J ends lost 6 bases and 1 base respectively, with 10 bases between them. The CDR3 bases are TGTGCCAGTAGACCACAGGGAAGCAATCAGCCCCAGCATTTT. This codes for CASRPQGSNQPQHF.

This rearrangement joins TRBV5-1 to TRBJ2-3, with D maybe TRBD1 (6 bases). The V end lost 3 bases, the J end lost 4 bases, and 12 bases lay between the germline ends. Germline loops: CDR1 SGHRS, CDR2 YFSETQ. This CDR3 contains 14 residues. The CDR3 coding sequence is TGCGCCAGCAGCTCCGCTACAGGGTCAGATACGCAGTATTTT. It codes for CASSSATGSDTQYF.

This clone was found a few times. The chain has TRBV6-5 and TRBJ2-1; perhaps TRBD2 as D (6 bases). The CDR3 has 15 residues. V lost 6 bases, J lost 9 bases, and 21 bases lay in between. The germline gives CDR1 MNHEY, CDR2 SVGAGI. The CDR3 region is CASSPPNWRGREQFF. The CDR3 nucleotides read TGTGCCAGCAGCCCCCCCAACTGGAGGGGTCGTGAGCAGTTCTTC.

This clone was observed once. The rearrangement joins TRBV9 to TRBJ1-5; tentatively, D is TRBD1 (6 bases). Trimming removed 3 bases from V and 4 bases from J, with 14 bases in between. The CDR3 sequence is 15 residues long. Germline values: CDR1 SGDLS, CDR2 YYNGEE. The CDR3 region is CASSEGTLQNQPQHF. For the CDR3, the DNA is TGTGCCAGCAGCGAGGGGACACTGCAAAATCAGCCCCAGCATTTT.

This chain links TRBV9 with TRBJ2-2; possible D gene TRBD2, 5 bases. From germline, CDR1 is SGDLS and CDR2 YYNGEE. The length of the CDR3 is 15 residues. Trimming cost V 0 bases and J 7 bases, with 13 bases left between them. The CDR3 sequence is CASSVGVSESGELFF. The CDR3 coding sequence is TGTGCCAGCAGCGTAGGGGTTAGCGAGAGCGGGGAGCTGTTTTTT.

The chain joins TRBV9 to TRBJ2-2, with D perhaps TRBD2 (6 bases). V dropped 0 bases and J dropped 2 bases, with 8 bases sitting between them. Germline V gene lookup returns CDR1 SGDLS and CDR2 YYNGEE. CDR3 length equals 15 residues. CDR3 sequence: CASSVGSGNTGELFF. The CDR3 DNA sequence: TGTGCCAGCAGCGTAGGTAGCGGAAACACCGGGGAGCTGTTTTTT.

The chain combines TRBV6-1 with TRBJ1-5; TRBD1 aligns across 12 bases. Germline CDR1 MNHNS, CDR2 SASEGT. V shed 7 bases and J 5 bases; nucleotides not matched to a gene: 3. There are 14 residues in the CDR3. The CDR3 sequence: CASTGTGGYQPQHF. DNA for the CDR3: TGTGCCAGCACCGGGACAGGGGGCTATCAGCCCCAGCATTTT.

This clone occurred once. This chain uses TRBV19 with TRBJ1-3; D unclear. From germline, CDR1 is LNHDA and CDR2 SQIVND (reference sequence). The V gene lost 5 bases and the J gene lost 4 bases, with 9 bases spanning the gap. The CDR3 runs 13 residues. The CDR3 DNA sequence: TGTGCCAGTAGTCTTACGAGCGGAAACACCATATATTTT. This codes for CASSLTSGNTIYF.

The chain carries TRBV6-1 and TRBJ1-1; a possible D gene is TRBD1 (5 bases). The CDR3 contains 13 residues. V was cut by 2 bases and J by 2 bases, with 6 bases left in between. Germline values: CDR1 MNHNS, CDR2 SASEGT. CDR3 amino acids: CASSEQGNTEAFF. DNA of the CDR3: TGTGCCAGCAGTGAACAGGGAAACACTGAAGCTTTCTTT.